The T cell receptor beta chain under discussion was sequenced for a study of T cell repertoires in cytomegalovirus infection. Comments on this clonotype: As yet, its antigen is unknown.

Study outcomes and limitations: CMV-specific TCR beta clonotypes restricted by HLA-C were the ones dominating the ex vivo response. There were carriers of CMV plus the relevant HLA, and cumulative public TCR beta family frequency identified them.

TCRdb reprocessed the reads with MiXCR, giving one entry per CDR3 protein. The sample yields about 470,000 distinct CDR3 sequences, under 55% seen once. The receptor's source is a human donor in good health (CMV status not recorded). Some clones in this sample may be carry-over from other donors' samples. The input for sequencing was cultured PBMCs, taken from culture after CMV antigen stimulation.

For the CDR3, the DNA is TGTGCCAGCAGCTTAGCCCATACAGGGTATGGCTACACCTTC. Translation gives CASSLAHTGYGYTF. The gene calls are TRBV7-2 and TRBJ1-2, with D tentatively TRBD1 (6 bases). The V end lost 0 bases, the J end lost 5 bases, and 10 bases lay between the germline ends. The CDR3 is made up of 14 amino acids. The germline V gene has CDR1 SGHTA and CDR2 FQGNSA.